A single sample is the source of the 23 T cell receptor beta chains below, sequenced in a study of shared clonotypes between healthy human individuals. Sequencing was performed with immunoSEQ multiplex PCR; in TCRdb, only in-frame clones are kept and a portion is missing. The sample has roughly 2,000,000 clones; just under 95% are singletons. Selected positively for CCR7 and CD45RO-negative, naive CD8 cells excluded terminally differentiated effector memory CD45RA+ cells. The sample taken for sequencing was naive CD8+ T cells sorted from blood. The source is a man younger than 35 in good health.

The chain links TRBV25-1 to TRBJ1-1; D perhaps matches TRBD1 (6 bases). The V gene lost 3 bases and the J gene lost 0 bases, with 11 bases spanning the gap. The CDR3 runs to 15 residues. CDR1 is MGHDK and CDR2 is SYGVNS in the germline V gene. DNA for the CDR3: TGTGCCAGCAGTGATCCGGACAGCCTGAACACTGAAGCTTTCTTT. This codes for CASSDPDSLNTEAFF.

The chain recombines TRBV25-1 with TRBJ2-5; unclear D gene. V was shortened by 2 bases and J by 1 base, with 11 bases between the two germline ends. Germline V gene sequence: CDR1 MGHDK, CDR2 SYGVNS. The CDR3 consists of 15 residues. The CDR3 nucleotides are TGTGCCAGCAGTGAACTGGGGTCGCCCCAAGAGACCCAGTACTTC. This translates into CASSELGSPQETQYF.

The CDR3 loop reads CASSQRVGVNREQYF. DNA for the CDR3: TGCGCCAGCAGCCAGAGGGTGGGAGTGAATCGGGAGCAGTACTTC. The chain uses TRBV4-1 and TRBJ2-7; weak D call: TRBD2 (5 bases). The CDR3 is 15 residues long. CDR1 MGHRA and CDR2 YSYEKL come from the germline V gene. The V gene lost 3 bases and the J gene lost 7 bases, with 19 bases spanning the gap.

The rearrangement uses TRBV5-1 and TRBJ2-6, with D unclear. The CDR3 is 14 residues long. V gave up 2 bases and J gave up 0 bases, with 3 bases separating them. In germline, CDR1 is SGHRS, CDR2 YFSETQ. CDR3 nucleotides: TGCGCCAGCAGCTTCTACTCTGGGGCCAACGTCCTGACTTTC. Protein sequence: CASSFYSGANVLTF. Based on the CDR3 plus reference TRBV5-1 and TRBJ2-6, the full variable domain is KAGVTQTPRYLIKTRGQQVTLSCSPISGHRSVSWYQQTPGQGLQFLFEYFSETQRNKGNFPGRFSGRQFSNSRSEMNVSTLELGDSALYLCASSFYSGANVLTFGAGSRLTVL.

The chain employs TRBV10-3 and TRBJ2-7; 9 bases match TRBD2. CDR3 length: 15 amino acids. Trimming cost V 3 bases and J 3 bases; bases outside gene matches: 6. Germline V gene lookup returns CDR1 ENHRY and CDR2 SYGVKD. CDR3 loop: CAISEATAGGYEQYF. The DNA for the CDR3 is TGTGCCATCAGTGAAGCGACAGCGGGAGGCTACGAGCAGTACTTC.

This chain connects TRBV5-4 to TRBJ2-1; TRBD1 aligns across 9 bases. Trimming cost V 3 bases and J 4 bases; bases outside gene matches: 5. The CDR3 extends over 15 amino acids. Germline V gene data show CDR1 as SGHNT and CDR2 as YYREEE (reference sequence). The CDR3 spells CASSSGQGVYNEQFF. CDR3 nucleotides: TGTGCCAGCAGCTCGGGACAGGGAGTTTACAATGAGCAGTTCTTC.

The chain combines TRBV10-1 with TRBJ2-5; D is possibly TRBD1 (5 bases). The germline V gene has CDR1 WNHNN and CDR2 SYGVQD (reference sequence). The CDR3 has 13 residues. V was trimmed by 4 bases and J by 3 bases, leaving 9 bases between them. The CDR3 DNA sequence: TGCGCCAGCAGTGGGTCCAGGGAAGAGACCCAGTACTTC. It translates to CASSGSREETQYF.

This chain's CDR3 is CASSWEGWGPQHF. The DNA of the CDR3 is TGTGCCAGCAGTTGGGAAGGGTGGGGGCCCCAGCATTTT. This chain links TRBV6-6 with TRBJ1-5; D is undetermined. CDR3 length equals 13 residues. Germline CDR1 and CDR2: MNHNY and SVGAGI (reference sequence). The germline V and J ends were trimmed by 4 bases and 9 bases, with 13 bases remaining between them.

The chain has TRBV7-9 and TRBJ2-1, with D perhaps TRBD2 (5 bases). Germline values: CDR1 SEHNR, CDR2 FQNEAQ (reference sequence). Trimming took off 5 bases at V and 6 bases at J, with 23 bases between the two ends. The CDR3 sequence is 17 residues long. The CDR3 reads CASSAAVGGPAGNEQFF. CDR3 in DNA: TGTGCCAGCAGCGCAGCGGTCGGCGGCCCCGCCGGCAATGAGCAGTTCTTC.

This chain links TRBV7-2 with TRBJ2-7; D is possibly TRBD2 (6 bases). Germline V gene sequence: CDR1 SGHTA, CDR2 FQGNSA. This CDR3 region has 13 residues. The V end lost 4 bases, the J end lost 3 bases, and 10 bases lay between the germline ends. The CDR3 region is CASSWGLSYEQYF. As DNA, the CDR3 is TGTGCCAGCAGCTGGGGACTTAGCTACGAGCAGTACTTC.

J is TRBJ2-7 and V is TRBV27, with D perhaps matching TRBD1 (6 bases). The CDR3 sequence is 17 residues long. V lost 4 bases, J lost 2 bases, and 21 bases lay in between. Germline V CDR1 and CDR2: MNHEY, SMNVEV (reference sequence). The CDR3 coding sequence is TGTGCCAGCAGTTCCTACCTACGGGACACTCCTACCTACGAGCAGTACTTC. It encodes CASSSYLRDTPTYEQYF.

The genes are TRBV27 and TRBJ1-5; D is possibly TRBD1 (6 bases). V was trimmed by 7 bases and J by 2 bases, leaving 12 bases between them. Per the germline V gene, CDR1 is MNHEY and CDR2 is SMNVEV (reference sequence). This CDR3 has 14 amino acids. CDR3 sequence: CASTVTGGNQPQHF. CDR3 sequence (DNA): TGTGCCAGCACCGTGACAGGCGGCAATCAGCCCCAGCATTTT.

The V gene is TRBV6-6, the J gene TRBJ2-5; 8 bases are a match to TRBD1. Germline V gives CDR1 MNHNY, CDR2 SVGAGI (reference sequence). The trim removed 5 bases at V and 4 bases at J, leaving 6 bases unmatched. This CDR3 contains 14 residues. As DNA, the CDR3 is TGTGCCAGCAGTCTACCGGGACAGGTAGAGACCCAGTACTTC. Encoded protein: CASSLPGQVETQYF.

Worth noting for this clone: Other nucleotide sequences from this sample produce the same CDR3. V and J are TRBV9 and TRBJ2-7; TRBD1 aligns across 10 bases. This CDR3 contains 14 residues. V was pared by 2 bases and J by 6 bases, with 5 bases of the junction left unmatched. In germline, CDR1 is SGDLS, CDR2 YYNGEE. For the CDR3, the DNA is TGTGCCAGCAGCGTTGGGACAGGGGCGTCCGAGCAGTACTTC. Translated: CASSVGTGASEQYF.

The table lists this clone with a few counts. This rearrangement joins TRBV27 to TRBJ1-1; D unresolved. This CDR3 is built from 14 residues. The V and J ends lost 6 bases and 5 bases respectively, with 16 bases between them. CDR1 and CDR2 from the germline V gene are MNHEY and SMNVEV (reference sequence). CDR3 in DNA: TGTGCCAGCAGCCCCATAGGATCAAGAACTGAAGCTTTCTTT. Protein product: CASSPIGSRTEAFF.

The chain links TRBV9 to TRBJ1-2; the D is unclear. This CDR3 is 13 amino acids long. The V end was cut by 0 bases, the J end by 8 bases, with 11 bases between. Germline CDR1 and CDR2: SGDLS and YYNGEE. CDR3 residues: CASSVERGVGYTF. DNA of the CDR3: TGTGCCAGCAGCGTAGAGCGTGGGGTCGGCTACACCTTC.

The J gene is TRBJ2-7, the V gene TRBV27; D may be TRBD1 or TRBD2 (5 bases each). The ends were cut back, 0 bases at V and 3 bases at J, with 12 bases in the middle. CDR1 and CDR2 (germline): MNHEY, SMNVEV (reference sequence). The CDR3 has 15 amino acids. This CDR3 reads CASSLSSGLRYEQYF. In DNA, the CDR3 is TGTGCCAGCAGTTTATCTTCGGGGCTTCGCTACGAGCAGTACTTC.

This chain joins TRBV5-4 and TRBJ2-7; D is perhaps TRBD2 (5 bases). Trimming removed 1 base at V and 7 bases at J, with 15 bases between. The CDR3 extends over 14 amino acids. Per the germline V gene, CDR1 is SGHNT and CDR2 is YYREEE (reference sequence). The CDR3 sequence is CASSLSSAPGEQYF. The CDR3 region has the DNA TGTGCCAGCAGCTTGAGCTCCGCACCGGGGGAGCAGTACTTC.

The chain employs TRBV30 and TRBJ2-5; D might be TRBD2 (6 bases). CDR3 length equals 14 residues. Between the trimmed V and J ends, which lost 0 bases and 3 bases, there was a span of 11 bases. Per the germline V gene, CDR1 is GTSNPN and CDR2 is SVGIG (reference sequence). Here the CDR3 reads CAWSVRRGEETQYF. Written as DNA, the CDR3 is TGTGCCTGGAGTGTACGGCGGGGAGAAGAGACCCAGTACTTC.

V usage is TRBV4-3 and J usage is TRBJ1-6, with a possible D match to TRBD1 (6 bases). V was shortened by 5 bases and J by 6 bases, with 11 bases between the two germline ends. The CDR3 loop spans 14 amino acids. Per germline, CDR1 LGHNA and CDR2 YSLEER. The CDR3 sequence is CASSKDSTNSPLHF. For the CDR3, the DNA is TGCGCCAGCAGCAAGGACAGTACTAATTCACCCCTCCACTTT.

This clone was counted only a few times. In the same sample, other DNA sequences code for this CDR3. J is TRBJ1-5 and V is TRBV28; D ambiguous. Trimming shortened V by 5 bases and J by 3 bases, and 2 bases separated the two germline ends. The CDR3 covers 11 residues. Germline V CDR1 and CDR2: MDHEN, SYDVKM. CDR3: CASSLNQPQHF. The CDR3 DNA reads as TGTGCCAGCAGTCTCAATCAGCCCCAGCATTTT.

The V gene is TRBV6-1, the J gene TRBJ1-3; a weak D match, TRBD1 (5 bases). Trimming removed 7 bases from V and 0 bases from J, with 10 bases in between. The CDR3 spans 14 residues. Germline-derived CDR1 and CDR2 are MNHNS and SASEGT. CDR3 DNA sequence: TGTGCCAGCATAGGGACGGTCTCTGGAAACACCATATATTTT. Protein: CASIGTVSGNTIYF.

A remark on this clone: The junction departs from the called germline gene at one end, perhaps through a read error. The chain combines TRBV7-2 with TRBJ1-1; no clear D gene. CDR1 SGHTA and CDR2 FQGNSA come from the germline V gene. The CDR3 consists of 15 residues. CDR3 DNA sequence: TGTGCCACCAGCGGCCCACCAGAGTTAAACACTGAAGCTTTCTTT. It yields the protein CATSGPPELNTEAFF. Supplemented by reference TRBV7-2 and TRBJ1-1, the full variable domain reads GAGVSQSPSNKVTEKGKDVELRCDPISGHTALYWYRQSLGQGLEFLIYFQGNSAPDKSGLPSDRFSAERTGGSVSTLTIQRTQQEDSAVYLCATSGPPELNTEAFFGQGTRLTVV.